This TCR beta chain was sequenced in a study of cytomegalovirus exposure and HLA in healthy donors. The primer mix had 60 Vbeta and 13 Jbeta primers. Method: immunoSEQ multiplex PCR; TCRdb's copy keeps in-frame clones and lacks some. The sample lists about 130,000 clones; approximately 69% were seen once. A note on this clone: Its matching antigen is unknown.

Study conclusions and caveats: For most TCR sequences rarity was the rule, although some public TCRs occurred in many donors. Cytomegalovirus association was assigned to 150 to 200 TCR beta chains. HLA alleles were associated with fewer than 20,000 TCR beta sequences in a later analysis at 0.05 false discovery rate.

The V end was cut by 5 bases, the J end by 5 bases, with 13 bases between. The CDR3 sequence is 13 residues long. Germline-derived CDR1 and CDR2 are GTSNPN and SVGIG (reference sequence). The sequence was collected from a man between 35 and 55 years old in good health and CMV-seropositive. Material for sequencing was PBMCs. The chain couples TRBV30 to TRBJ1-5, with D uncertain. The CDR3 coding sequence is TGTGCCTGGGGAAACGGTCAGGATCAGCCCCAGCATTTT. Translating it yields CAWGNGQDQPQHF.